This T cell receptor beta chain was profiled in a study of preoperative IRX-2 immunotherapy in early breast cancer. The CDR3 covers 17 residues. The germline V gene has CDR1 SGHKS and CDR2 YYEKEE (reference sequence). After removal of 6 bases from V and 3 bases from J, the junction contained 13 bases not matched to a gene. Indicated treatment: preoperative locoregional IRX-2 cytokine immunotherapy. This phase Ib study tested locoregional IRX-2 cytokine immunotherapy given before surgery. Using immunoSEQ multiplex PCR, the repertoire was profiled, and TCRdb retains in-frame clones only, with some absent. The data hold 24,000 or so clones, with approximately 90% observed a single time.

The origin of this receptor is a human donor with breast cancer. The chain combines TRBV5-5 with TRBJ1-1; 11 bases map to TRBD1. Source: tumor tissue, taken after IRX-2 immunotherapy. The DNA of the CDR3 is TGTGCCAGCACCACCATGGAAGGACAGGGGGCCTACACTGAAGCTTTCTTT. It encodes CASTTMEGQGAYTEAFF.